The 18 T cell receptor beta chains below were found in one sample sequenced in a study of T cell responses to AZD1222 COVID-19 vaccine (dated by TCRdb to the early 2020s). The method was the immunoSEQ multiplex PCR assay. TCRdb's version of the immuneACCESS table is confined to in-frame rearrangements and falls short of the full clone set. An unresolved V gene accounts for under half of the shortfall where checked; the remainder is of unknown origin. The sample records about 130,000 clones, more than 90% of which are singletons. The ten top clones hold around 1.6% of the sample. In light of the paper, this sample's time point label describes: baseline before first vaccination. Sequences were derived from peripheral blood, sampled on day 0 of AZD1222 vaccination. The receptors originated from an adult in good health.

The chain carries TRBV7-2 and TRBJ1-1; no clear D. The CDR3 is 13 residues long. The germline gives CDR1 SGHTA, CDR2 FQGNSA. The V gene lost 6 bases and the J gene lost 1 base, with 9 bases spanning the gap. The CDR3 is CASSLTANTEAFF. DNA of the CDR3: TGTGCCAGCAGTCTTACAGCGAACACTGAAGCTTTCTTT.

The chain recombines TRBV19 with TRBJ1-4; 10 bases fit TRBD1. The V and J ends lost 5 bases and 1 base, in that order; junction bases with no gene match: 4. CDR1 is LNHDA and CDR2 is SQIVND in the germline V gene (reference sequence). The length of the CDR3 is 16 residues. The CDR3 region is CASSFGTGVTNEKLFF. CDR3 bases: TGTGCCAGTAGTTTCGGGACAGGGGTAACTAATGAAAAACTGTTTTTT.

The chain uses TRBV11-2 and TRBJ2-3; D is perhaps TRBD2 (5 bases). Trimming pared 0 bases from V and 0 bases from J, leaving 7 bases between. CDR1 is SGHAT, CDR2 FQNNGV, per germline. CDR3 length: 15 residues. CDR3 in amino acids: CASSLDRGSTDTQYF. The CDR3 DNA reads TGTGCCAGCAGCTTAGATCGGGGAAGCACAGATACGCAGTATTTT.

This sequence joins TRBV5-4 and TRBJ2-7; TRBD2 might be the D (6 bases). This CDR3 has 15 residues. Trimming removed 4 bases from V and 1 base from J, with 15 bases in between. CDR1 and CDR2 (germline): SGHNT, YYREEE (reference sequence). CDR3 amino acids: CASSPAGRASYEQYF. Here the CDR3 DNA reads TGTGCCAGCAGCCCAGCGGGCAGGGCTTCCTACGAGCAGTACTTC.

V usage is TRBV9 and J usage is TRBJ1-5, with D perhaps matching TRBD1 (5 bases). The V and J ends lost 5 bases and 3 bases respectively, with 15 bases between them. CDR3 length: 15 amino acids. Germline V gene sequence: CDR1 SGDLS, CDR2 YYNGEE. The CDR3 nucleotides read TGTGCCAGCAGTTCCTCGGCAGGGAACAATCAGCCCCAGCATTTT. Amino acid sequence: CASSSSAGNNQPQHF.

This rearrangement joins TRBV3-1 (or the pseudogene TRBV3-2) to TRBJ2-7, with 13 bases that match TRBD2. CDR1 is LGHDT, CDR2 YNNKEL, per germline (reference sequence). The CDR3 length is 18 residues. V lost 2 bases and J lost 5; bases outside the gene matches: 12. Written as DNA, the CDR3 is TGTGCCAGCAGCCAACATAGACTAGCGGGAGGTAAGGTAGACGAGCAGTACTTC. Encoded protein: CASSQHRLAGGKVDEQYF.

The V gene is TRBV6-6, the J gene TRBJ1-6; TRBD1 aligns across 7 bases. The germline CDR1 and CDR2 sequences are MNHNY and SVGAGI (reference sequence). The CDR3 length is 17 residues. J was trimmed by 6 bases and V by 6 bases; bases with no gene match: 14. The CDR3 DNA reads TGTGCCAGCAGCCGAAGACAGGGAGGAGTTAGTAATTCACCCCTCCACTTT. Translating it yields CASSRRQGGVSNSPLHF.

The chain couples TRBV3-1 (or the pseudogene TRBV3-2) to TRBJ1-2; D uncertain. Germline lookup yields CDR1 LGHDT and CDR2 YNNKEL (reference sequence). Trimming removed 0 bases from V and 0 bases from J, with 8 bases in between. This CDR3 spans 15 amino acids. The CDR3 region is CASSQEVGSNYGYTF. DNA for the CDR3: TGTGCCAGCAGCCAAGAGGTGGGGTCTAACTATGGCTACACCTTC.

The chain has TRBV6-2 or TRBV6-3 and TRBJ2-3, with 11 bases identical to TRBD2. In germline, CDR1 is MNHEY, CDR2 SVGEGT. V lost 4 bases and J lost 1; bases outside the gene matches: 4. This CDR3 spans 16 amino acids. The chain's CDR3 is CASSSLAGVGTDTQYF. The DNA of the CDR3 is TGTGCCAGCAGTTCACTAGCGGGGGTCGGCACAGATACGCAGTATTTT.

This clone has just one count. The chain joins TRBV10-3 to TRBJ2-3; possibly TRBD1 or TRBD2 for D (5 bases each). The CDR3 consists of 16 residues. Germline V gene sequence: CDR1 ENHRY, CDR2 SYGVKD. V lost 3 bases and J lost 1, with 14 bases in between. CDR3 sequence: CAISEPPGPGTDTQYF. Here the CDR3 DNA reads TGTGCCATCAGTGAACCACCGGGACCCGGCACAGATACGCAGTATTTT.

This sequence joins TRBV5-1 and TRBJ1-1; D ambiguous. The CDR3 sequence is 14 residues long. Germline CDR1 reads SGHRS; CDR2 reads YFSETQ. V shed 0 bases and J shed 2 bases, with 8 bases lying between them. CDR3 protein: CASSLASGNTEAFF. DNA for the CDR3: TGCGCCAGCAGCTTGGCCAGCGGAAACACTGAAGCTTTCTTT.

The chain has TRBV7-3 and TRBJ1-5; D uncertain. Trimming cost V 5 bases and J 1 base, with 6 bases left between them. CDR1 SGHTA and CDR2 FQGTGA come from the germline V gene. The CDR3 has 13 amino acids. For the CDR3, the DNA is TGTGCCAGCAGCCCGAACAGCAATCAGCCCCAGCATTTT. It is translated as CASSPNSNQPQHF. Supplemented by reference TRBV7-3 and TRBJ1-5, the full variable domain reads GAGVSQTPSNKVTEKGKYVELRCDPISGHTALYWYRQSLGQGPEFLIYFQGTGAADDSGLPNDRFFAVRPEGSVSTLKIQRTERGDSAVYLCASSPNSNQPQHFGDGTRLSIL.

V is TRBV5-6 and J is TRBJ2-1, with TRBD2 as a possible D gene (6 bases). V was clipped by 0 bases and J by 1 base, with 8 bases between them. The CDR3 has 15 residues. Germline-derived CDR1 and CDR2 are SGHDT and YYEEEE. The CDR3 nucleotides read TGTGCCAGCAGCTTGGGGCGGGATTCCTACAATGAGCAGTTCTTC. This sequence encodes CASSLGRDSYNEQFF.

This sequence joins TRBV11-3 and TRBJ2-2, with 8 nucleotides matching TRBD1. From germline, CDR1 is SGHNT and CDR2 YENEEA. CDR3 length: 15 amino acids. Trimming removed 1 base from V and 6 bases from J; junction bases left unmatched: 4. CDR3 sequence reads: CASSLVAGGSGELFF. CDR3 sequence (DNA): TGTGCCAGCAGCTTAGTGGCAGGGGGCTCCGGGGAGCTGTTTTTT.

The chain has TRBV5-5 and TRBJ1-2, with TRBD1 identical over 7 bases. CDR3 length: 14 residues. The germline V gene has CDR1 SGHKS and CDR2 YYEKEE (reference sequence). Trimming removed 1 base from V and 8 bases from J; junction bases left unmatched: 8. The CDR3 region is CASSLTGAARGYTF. CDR3 nucleotide sequence: TGTGCCAGCAGCTTGACAGGGGCGGCACGAGGCTACACCTTC.

This sequence joins TRBV18 and TRBJ1-3; TRBD1 might be the D (6 bases). Trimming removed 0 bases from V and 1 base from J, with 7 bases in between. The CDR3 is 15 residues long. The germline gives CDR1 KGHSH, CDR2 LQKENI. The CDR3, as DNA: TGTGCCAGCTCACCACCGGGGGCATCTGGAAACACCATATATTTT. This translates into CASSPPGASGNTIYF.

The chain combines TRBV20-1 with TRBJ2-7, with D maybe TRBD2 (6 bases). Germline V gene sequence: CDR1 DFQATT, CDR2 SNEGSKA (reference sequence). The CDR3 length is 13 residues. Trimming left V 3 bases short and J 7 bases short, with 16 bases between. The CDR3 nucleotides are TGCAGTGCTAGTGCAAGTCCAGGGAGGGAGCAGTACTTC. The encoded protein is CSASASPGREQYF.

This clone was observed once. The chain combines TRBV2 with TRBJ1-6; TRBD1 matches 10 bases. The CDR3 spans 14 residues. After removal of 6 bases from V and 7 bases from J, the junction contained 3 bases not matched to a gene. CDR1 is SNHLY, CDR2 FYNNEI, per germline. The DNA for the CDR3 is TGTGCCAGCAGGACAGGGGGCCAAAATTCACCCCTCCACTTT. Its translation is CASRTGGQNSPLHF.